One and the same sample provided the 6 T cell receptor beta chains below, sequenced in a study of T cell responses to AZD1222 COVID-19 vaccine. Sequencing was performed with immunoSEQ multiplex PCR; in TCRdb, only in-frame clones are kept and a portion is missing. Seen here are 55,000 to 75,000 clones, 75% to 85% observed once, and the top ten hold around 25%. This sample comprised peripheral blood, obtained on day 0 of MenACWY control vaccination. The receptors stem from an adult in good health.

The J gene is TRBJ2-7, the V gene TRBV5-1, with 13 bases identical to TRBD2. This CDR3 contains 22 residues. Germline V gene data show CDR1 as SGHRS and CDR2 as YFSETQ. J was trimmed by 3 bases and V by 4 bases; bases with no gene match: 25. Here the CDR3 reads CASSPRDRGTSGTPRIVYEQYF. The CDR3 DNA reads as TGCGCCAGCAGCCCCCGGGACAGGGGGACTAGCGGGACTCCTAGGATAGTCTACGAGCAGTACTTC.

The genes are TRBV3-1 (or the pseudogene TRBV3-2) and TRBJ2-3; the match to TRBD2 covers 8 bases. The CDR3 spans 18 residues. From germline, CDR1 is LGHDT and CDR2 YNNKEL (reference sequence). V trimming: 0 bases; J trimming: 8 bases; junction bases outside the gene matches: 16. CDR3 nucleotide sequence: TGTGCCAGCAGCCAAGATGTTCTGACTAGCGCCCGCCCCATTACGCAGTATTTT. Translation: CASSQDVLTSARPITQYF.

This chain uses TRBV19 with TRBJ2-1, with TRBD1 identical over 7 bases. The germline V gene encodes CDR1 LNHDA and CDR2 SQIVND (reference sequence). The CDR3 sequence is 14 residues long. Trimming cost V 7 bases and J 3 bases; bases outside gene matches: 6. The CDR3 sequence is CASNPTGSYNEQFF. DNA of the CDR3: TGTGCCAGTAACCCGACAGGGAGCTACAATGAGCAGTTCTTC.

This clone was counted between two and nine times. The chain is built from TRBV28 and TRBJ1-5; TRBD1 agrees at 7 bases. The CDR3 runs to 14 residues. Trimming removed 10 bases from V and 3 bases from J; junction bases left unmatched: 9. Germline lookup yields CDR1 MDHEN and CDR2 SYDVKM. The DNA for the CDR3 is TGTGCCACCGCCGGGGGACAGTACAATCAGCCCCAGCATTTT. Translated: CATAGGQYNQPQHF. The full variable domain, rest sourced from reference TRBV28 and TRBJ1-5, is DVKVTQSSRYLVKRTGEKVFLECVQDMDHENMFWYRQDPGLGLRLIYFSYDVKMKEKGDIPEGYSVSREKKERFSLILESASTNQTSMYLCATAGGQYNQPQHFGDGTRLSIL.

In DNA, the CDR3 is TGCAGTGCTGGAGGGGACAATGAGCAGTTCTTC. Its protein is CSAGGDNEQFF. This chain connects TRBV20-1 to TRBJ2-1, with TRBD2 as a possible D gene (6 bases). CDR1 is DFQATT and CDR2 is SNEGSKA in the germline V gene (reference sequence). The CDR3 covers 11 residues. V was clipped by 5 bases and J by 5 bases, with 7 bases between them.

This chain joins TRBV19 and TRBJ1-1, with D possibly being TRBD1 (5 bases). The ends were cut back, 4 bases at V and 1 base at J, with 7 bases in the middle. Looked up from germline, CDR1 is LNHDA and CDR2 is SQIVND (reference sequence). This CDR3 region has 13 residues. The CDR3 loop is CASSTDTNTEAFF. CDR3 in DNA: TGTGCCAGTAGTACGGACACGAACACTGAAGCTTTCTTT.